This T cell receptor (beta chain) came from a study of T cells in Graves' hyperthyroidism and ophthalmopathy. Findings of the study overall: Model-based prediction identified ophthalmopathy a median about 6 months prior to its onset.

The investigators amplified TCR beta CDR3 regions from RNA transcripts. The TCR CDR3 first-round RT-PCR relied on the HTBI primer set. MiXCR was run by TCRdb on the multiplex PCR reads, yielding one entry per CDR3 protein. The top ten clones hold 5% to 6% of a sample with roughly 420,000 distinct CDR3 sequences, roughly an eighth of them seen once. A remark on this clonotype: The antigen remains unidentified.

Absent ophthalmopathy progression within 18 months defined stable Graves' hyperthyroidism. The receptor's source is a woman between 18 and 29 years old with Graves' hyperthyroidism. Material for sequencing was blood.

CDR3 loop: CSARGLAGEGEQFF. DNA of the CDR3: TGCAGTGCTAGAGGACTAGCGGGAGAGGGTGAGCAGTTCTTC. The chain recombines TRBV20-1 with TRBJ2-1; the match to TRBD2 covers 12 bases. The CDR3 covers 14 residues. CDR1 and CDR2 from the germline V gene are DFQATT and SNEGSKA (reference sequence). The junction had 4 bases not matched to a gene; V was cut back by 1 base and J by 9 bases.